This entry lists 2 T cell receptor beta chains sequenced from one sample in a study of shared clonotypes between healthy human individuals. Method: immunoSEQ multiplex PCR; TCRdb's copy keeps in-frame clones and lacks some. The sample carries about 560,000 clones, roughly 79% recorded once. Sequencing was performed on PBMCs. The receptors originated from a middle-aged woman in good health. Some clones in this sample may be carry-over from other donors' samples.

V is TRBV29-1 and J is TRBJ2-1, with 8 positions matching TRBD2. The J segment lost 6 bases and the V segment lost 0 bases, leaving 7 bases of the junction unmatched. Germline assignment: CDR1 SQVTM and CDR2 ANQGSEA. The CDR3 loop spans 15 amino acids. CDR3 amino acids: CSVEDGRGPPNEQFF. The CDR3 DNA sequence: TGCAGCGTTGAAGACGGGAGGGGCCCCCCCAATGAGCAGTTCTTC.

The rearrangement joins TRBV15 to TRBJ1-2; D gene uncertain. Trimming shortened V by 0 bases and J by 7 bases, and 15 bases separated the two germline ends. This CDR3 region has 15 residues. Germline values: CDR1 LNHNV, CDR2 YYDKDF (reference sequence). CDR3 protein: CATSRDRGDWSGYTF. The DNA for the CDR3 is TGTGCCACCAGCAGAGATCGCGGGGATTGGTCTGGCTACACCTTC.